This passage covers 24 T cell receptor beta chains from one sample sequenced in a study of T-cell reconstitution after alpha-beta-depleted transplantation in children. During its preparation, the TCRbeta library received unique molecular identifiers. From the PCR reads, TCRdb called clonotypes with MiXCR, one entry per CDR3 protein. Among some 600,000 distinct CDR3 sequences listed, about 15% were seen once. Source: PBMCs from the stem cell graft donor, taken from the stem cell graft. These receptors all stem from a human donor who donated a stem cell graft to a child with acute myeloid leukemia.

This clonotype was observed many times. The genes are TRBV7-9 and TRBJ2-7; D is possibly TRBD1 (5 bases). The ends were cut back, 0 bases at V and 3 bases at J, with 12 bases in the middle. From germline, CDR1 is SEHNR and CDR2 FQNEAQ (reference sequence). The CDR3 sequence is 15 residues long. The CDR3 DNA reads TGTGCCAGCAGCTTAGCCCAGGGTAACCTCTACGAGCAGTACGTC. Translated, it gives CASSLAQGNLYEQYV.

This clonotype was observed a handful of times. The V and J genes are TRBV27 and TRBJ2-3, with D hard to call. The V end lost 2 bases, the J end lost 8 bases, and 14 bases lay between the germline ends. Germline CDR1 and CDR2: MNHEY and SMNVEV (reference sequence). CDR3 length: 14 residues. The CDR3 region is CASSLIPRVGTQYF. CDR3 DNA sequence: TGTGCCAGCAGTTTAATCCCAAGAGTTGGTACGCAGTATTTT.

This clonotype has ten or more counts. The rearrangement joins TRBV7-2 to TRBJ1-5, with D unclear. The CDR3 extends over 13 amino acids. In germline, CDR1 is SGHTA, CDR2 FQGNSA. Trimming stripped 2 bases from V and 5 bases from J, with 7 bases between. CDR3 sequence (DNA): TGTGCCAGCAGCTTAACAGTCGATCAGCCCCAGCATTTT. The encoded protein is CASSLTVDQPQHF.

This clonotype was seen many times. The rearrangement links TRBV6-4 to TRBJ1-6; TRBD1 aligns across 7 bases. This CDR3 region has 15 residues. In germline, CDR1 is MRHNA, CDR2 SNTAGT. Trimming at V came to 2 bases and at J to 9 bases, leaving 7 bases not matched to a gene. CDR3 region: CASSDGTGEGSPLHF. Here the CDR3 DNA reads TGTGCCAGCAGTGACGGTACAGGGGAAGGTTCACCCCTCCACTTT.

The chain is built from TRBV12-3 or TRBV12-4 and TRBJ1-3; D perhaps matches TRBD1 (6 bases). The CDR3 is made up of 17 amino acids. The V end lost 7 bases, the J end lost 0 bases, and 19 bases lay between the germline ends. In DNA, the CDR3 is TGTGCCAGCATCCCACAGGGAGGAATTCTCTCTGGAAACACCATATATTTT. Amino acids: CASIPQGGILSGNTIYF.

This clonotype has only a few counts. CDR3 DNA: TGTGCCAGCAGCGGGGACAGGGTGCGCTACGAGCAGTACTTC. It translates to CASSGDRVRYEQYF. The gene calls are TRBV7-9 and TRBJ2-7; 9 bases align to TRBD1. The CDR3 extends over 14 amino acids. CDR1 is SEHNR, CDR2 FQNEAQ, per germline (reference sequence). The trim removed 5 bases at V and 3 bases at J, leaving 5 bases unmatched. Full variable domain (missing parts from reference TRBV7-9 and TRBJ2-7): DTGVSQNPRHKITKRGQNVTFRCDPISEHNRLYWYRQTLGQGPEFLTYFQNEAQLEKSRLLSDRFSAERPKGSFSTLEIQRTEQGDSAMYLCASSGDRVRYEQYFGPGTRLTVT.

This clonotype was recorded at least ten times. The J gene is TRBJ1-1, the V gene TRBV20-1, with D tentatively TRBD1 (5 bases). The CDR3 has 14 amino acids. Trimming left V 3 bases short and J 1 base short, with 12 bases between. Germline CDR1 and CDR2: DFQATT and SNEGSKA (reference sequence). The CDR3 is CSASPYRSNTEAFF. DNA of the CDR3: TGCAGTGCTAGCCCTTACAGGTCGAACACTGAAGCTTTCTTT.

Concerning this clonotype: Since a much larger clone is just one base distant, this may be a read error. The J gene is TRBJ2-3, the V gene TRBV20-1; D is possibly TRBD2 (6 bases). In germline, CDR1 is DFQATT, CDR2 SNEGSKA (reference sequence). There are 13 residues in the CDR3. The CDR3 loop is CSARPRDSHTEYF. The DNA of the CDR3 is TGCAGTGCCCGACCCCGGGACTCTCATACGGAGTATTTT.

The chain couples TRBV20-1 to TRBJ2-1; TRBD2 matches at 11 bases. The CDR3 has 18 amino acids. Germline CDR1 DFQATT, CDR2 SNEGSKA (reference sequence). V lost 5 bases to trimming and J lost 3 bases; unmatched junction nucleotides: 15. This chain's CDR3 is CSAFPGTSGPQVYNEQFF. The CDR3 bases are TGCAGTGCTTTCCCCGGGACTAGCGGACCCCAAGTCTACAATGAGCAGTTCTTC.

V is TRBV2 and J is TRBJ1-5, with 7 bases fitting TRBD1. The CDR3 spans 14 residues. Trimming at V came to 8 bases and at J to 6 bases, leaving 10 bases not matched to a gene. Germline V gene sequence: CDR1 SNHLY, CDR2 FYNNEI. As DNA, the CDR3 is TGTGCCAGCCGCCACAGGGGTCCCGTTCAGCCCCAGCATTTT. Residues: CASRHRGPVQPQHF.

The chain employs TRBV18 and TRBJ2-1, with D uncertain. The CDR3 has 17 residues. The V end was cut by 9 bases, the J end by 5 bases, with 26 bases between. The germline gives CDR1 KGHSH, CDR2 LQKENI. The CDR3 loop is CASSHVRQRTEHNEQFF. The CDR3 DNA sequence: TGTGCCAGTAGTCACGTACGTCAGAGGACCGAACACAATGAGCAGTTCTTC.

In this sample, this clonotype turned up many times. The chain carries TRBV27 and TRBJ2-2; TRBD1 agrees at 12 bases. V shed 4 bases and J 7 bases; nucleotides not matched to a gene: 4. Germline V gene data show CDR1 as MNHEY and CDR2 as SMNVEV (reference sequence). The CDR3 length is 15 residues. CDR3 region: CASSWDRGRNGELFF. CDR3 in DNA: TGTGCCAGCAGTTGGGACAGGGGGCGAAACGGGGAGCTGTTTTTT.

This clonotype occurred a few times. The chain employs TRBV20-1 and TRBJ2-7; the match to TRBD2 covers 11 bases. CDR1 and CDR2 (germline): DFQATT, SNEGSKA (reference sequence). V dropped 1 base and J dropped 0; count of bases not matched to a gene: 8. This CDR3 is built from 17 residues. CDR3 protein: CSARVSGGARSSYEQYF. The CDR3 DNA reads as TGCAGTGCTAGAGTTAGCGGGGGGGCCCGCAGCTCCTACGAGCAGTACTTC.

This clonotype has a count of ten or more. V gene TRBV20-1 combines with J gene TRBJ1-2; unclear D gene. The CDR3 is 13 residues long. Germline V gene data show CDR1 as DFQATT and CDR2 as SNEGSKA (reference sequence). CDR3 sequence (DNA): TGCCTGATATCGGGCGGAACAACCTATGGCTACACCTTC. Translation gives CLISGGTTYGYTF.

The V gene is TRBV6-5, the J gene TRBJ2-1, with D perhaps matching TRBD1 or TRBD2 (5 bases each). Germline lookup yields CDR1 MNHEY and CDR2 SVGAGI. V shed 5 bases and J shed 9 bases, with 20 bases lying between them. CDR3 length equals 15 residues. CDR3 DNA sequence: TGTGCCAGCAGTAACCTCATGGGGACGAGTGTTGAGCAGTTCTTC. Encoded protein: CASSNLMGTSVEQFF.

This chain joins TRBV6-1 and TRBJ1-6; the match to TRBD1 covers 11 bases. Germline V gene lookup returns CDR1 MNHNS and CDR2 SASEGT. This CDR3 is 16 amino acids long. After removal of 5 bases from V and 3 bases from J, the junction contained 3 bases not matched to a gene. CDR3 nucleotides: TGTGCCAGCAGTCCCGGGACAGGGGGCTATAATTCACCCCTCCACTTT. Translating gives CASSPGTGGYNSPLHF.

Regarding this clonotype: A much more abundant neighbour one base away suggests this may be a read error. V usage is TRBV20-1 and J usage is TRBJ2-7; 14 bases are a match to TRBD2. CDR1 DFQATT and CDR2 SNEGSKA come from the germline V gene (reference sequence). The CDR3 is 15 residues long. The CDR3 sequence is CSASKTSGGGYDQYF. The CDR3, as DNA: TGCAGTGCTAGTAAGACTAGCGGGGGGGGCTACGACCAGTACTTC.

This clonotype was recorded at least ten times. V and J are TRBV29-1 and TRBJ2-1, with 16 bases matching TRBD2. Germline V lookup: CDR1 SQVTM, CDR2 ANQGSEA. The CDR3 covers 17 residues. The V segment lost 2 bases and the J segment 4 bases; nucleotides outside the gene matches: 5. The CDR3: CSVERGTSGGAYNEQFF. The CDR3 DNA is TGCAGCGTTGAACGGGGGACTAGCGGGGGGGCGTACAATGAGCAGTTCTTC.

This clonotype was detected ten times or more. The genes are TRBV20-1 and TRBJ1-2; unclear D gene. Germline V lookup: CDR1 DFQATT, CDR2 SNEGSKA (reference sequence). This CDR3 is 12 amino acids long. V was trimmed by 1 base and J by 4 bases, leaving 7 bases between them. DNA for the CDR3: TGCAGTGCTAGAGGAGGAGCCTATGGCTACACCTTC. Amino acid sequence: CSARGGAYGYTF.

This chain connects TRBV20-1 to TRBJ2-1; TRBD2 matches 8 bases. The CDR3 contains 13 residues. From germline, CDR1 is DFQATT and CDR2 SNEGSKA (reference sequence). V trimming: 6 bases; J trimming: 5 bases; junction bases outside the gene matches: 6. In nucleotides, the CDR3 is TGCAGTGCCATAGCGGGGTTCGACAATGAGCAGTTCTTC. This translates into CSAIAGFDNEQFF.

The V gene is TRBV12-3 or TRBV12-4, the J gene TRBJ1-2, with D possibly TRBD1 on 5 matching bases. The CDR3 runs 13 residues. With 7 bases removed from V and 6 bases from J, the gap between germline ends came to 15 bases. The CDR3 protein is CASISGGIDGYTF. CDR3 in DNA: TGTGCCAGCATCTCCGGGGGTATAGATGGCTACACCTTC.

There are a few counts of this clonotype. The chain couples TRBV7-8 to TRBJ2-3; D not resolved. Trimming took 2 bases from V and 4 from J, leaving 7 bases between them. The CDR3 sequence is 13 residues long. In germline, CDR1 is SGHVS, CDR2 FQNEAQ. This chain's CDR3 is CASSLTGPDTQYF. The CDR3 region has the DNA TGTGCCAGCAGCTTAACCGGTCCAGATACGCAGTATTTT.

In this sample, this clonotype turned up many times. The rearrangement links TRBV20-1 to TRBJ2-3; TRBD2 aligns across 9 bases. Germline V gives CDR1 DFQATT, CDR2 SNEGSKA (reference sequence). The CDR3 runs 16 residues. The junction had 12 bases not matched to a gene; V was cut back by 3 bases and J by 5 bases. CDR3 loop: CSASLSAGGRGDTQYF. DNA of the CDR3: TGCAGTGCTAGCCTTTCGGCGGGGGGGCGGGGAGATACGCAGTATTTT.

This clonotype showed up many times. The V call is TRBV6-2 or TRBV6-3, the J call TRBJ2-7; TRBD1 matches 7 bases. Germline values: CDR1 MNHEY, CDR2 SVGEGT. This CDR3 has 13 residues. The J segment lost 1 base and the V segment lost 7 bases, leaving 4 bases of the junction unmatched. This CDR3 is CASIPGGSYEQYF. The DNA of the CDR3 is TGTGCCAGCATTCCAGGGGGATCCTACGAGCAGTACTTC.